The clone carrying this T cell receptor (beta chain) came up a few times. The data were obtained in a study of regulatory T cells in long-lasting Graves disease. Construction of TCR beta libraries relied on iRepertoire HTBI primers and on Arm-PCR targeting CDR3 regions. TCRdb itself ran the multiplex PCR reads through MiXCR, one entry per CDR3 protein. The sample has 550,000 to 600,000 distinct CDR3 sequences, about 16% seen once; the top ten hold more than 10%. The V gene lost 6 bases and the J gene lost 1 base, with 13 bases spanning the gap. This CDR3 spans 14 amino acids. CDR1 ENHRY and CDR2 SYGVKD come from the germline V gene. Stated time point: newly diagnosed GD, antithyroid drugs for less than 3 months. Extracted PBMC RNA gave rise to the TCR library. These data were also reused for a study on T cells in Graves' hyperthyroidism and ophthalmopathy. That study reports: Every diagnosis used clinical symptoms, serum thyroxine and TRAb, thyroid ultrasound and orbital computed tomography. In the first-round RT-PCR of the TCR CDR3, the HTBI primer set was used. The authors' 13 V-J model separated ophthalmopathy from stable hyperthyroidism.

The TCR originated in a man aged 18 to 29 with Graves disease. The chain has TRBV10-3 and TRBJ2-7; perhaps TRBD1 as D (6 bases). This sample comprised peripheral blood mononuclear cells (PBMCs), obtained at new diagnosis, from a patient treated with antithyroid drugs. The CDR3 DNA sequence: TGTGCCATCAGAAGCTCACAGGGTTCCTACGAGCAGTACTTC. Translated, it gives CAIRSSQGSYEQYF.